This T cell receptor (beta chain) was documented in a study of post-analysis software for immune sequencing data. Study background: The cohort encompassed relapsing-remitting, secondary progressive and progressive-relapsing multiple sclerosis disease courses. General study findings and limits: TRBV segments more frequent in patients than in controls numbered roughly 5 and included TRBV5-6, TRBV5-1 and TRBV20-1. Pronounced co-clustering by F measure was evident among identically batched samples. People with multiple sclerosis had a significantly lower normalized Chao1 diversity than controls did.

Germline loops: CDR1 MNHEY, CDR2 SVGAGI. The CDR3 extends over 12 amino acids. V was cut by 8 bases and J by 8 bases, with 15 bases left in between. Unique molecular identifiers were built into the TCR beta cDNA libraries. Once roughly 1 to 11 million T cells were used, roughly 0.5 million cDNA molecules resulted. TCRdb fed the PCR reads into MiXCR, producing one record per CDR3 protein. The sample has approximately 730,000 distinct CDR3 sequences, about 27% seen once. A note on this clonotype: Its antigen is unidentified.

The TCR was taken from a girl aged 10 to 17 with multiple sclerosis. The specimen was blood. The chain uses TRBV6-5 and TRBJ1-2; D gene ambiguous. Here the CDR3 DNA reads TGTGCCAGCTCAACGGCCCCGGGCGGCTACACCTTC. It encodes CASSTAPGGYTF.